The 5 T cell receptor beta chains below all came from one sample that was sequenced in a study of prognosis after radiotherapy for stage I lung cancer. The authors amplified TCR beta CDR3 from genomic DNA using two-round multiplex PCR. Primers (each specific to one TRBV or TRBJ gene) were used in first-round PCR. TCRdb re-analysed the multiplex PCR reads in MiXCR, keeping a single row per CDR3 protein. Of 45,000 to 60,000 distinct CDR3 sequences listed, under 45% were seen once; the top ten hold about a tenth. The sample was PBMCs, taken before or after stereotactic body radiation therapy (not recorded which). The source is a donor over 45 with non-small cell lung cancer.

This clonotype has at least ten counts. The V and J genes are TRBV5-5 and TRBJ1-2; D ambiguous. The germline gives CDR1 SGHKS, CDR2 YYEKEE (reference sequence). CDR3 length: 15 residues. V lost 3 bases, J lost 4 bases, and 16 bases lay in between. CDR3 residues: CASSSTRGRLYGYTF. Written as DNA, the CDR3 is TGTGCCAGCAGCTCGACCCGCGGACGGCTCTATGGCTACACCTTC.

This clonotype has at least ten counts. The V call is TRBV7-8, the J call TRBJ2-3; D ambiguous. V was clipped by 4 bases and J by 2 bases, with 7 bases between them. Germline-derived CDR1 and CDR2 are SGHVS and FQNEAQ. This CDR3 comprises 13 residues. DNA for the CDR3: TGTGCCAGCAGCTCCCGCCCCACAGATACGCAGTATTTT. This codes for CASSSRPTDTQYF.

This clonotype has ten or more counts. J is TRBJ2-7 and V is TRBV6-4; the match to TRBD2 covers 14 bases. Looked up from germline, CDR1 is MRHNA and CDR2 is SNTAGT. CDR3 size: 15 residues. V gave up 6 bases and J gave up 2 bases; unmatched junction bases: 3. This chain's CDR3 is CASRQTSGGAYEQYF. Written as DNA, the CDR3 is TGTGCCAGCAGACAGACTAGCGGGGGGGCCTACGAGCAGTACTTC.

The V gene is TRBV7-3, the J gene TRBJ1-3; no definite D call. Germline loops: CDR1 SGHTA, CDR2 FQGTGA. This CDR3 has 16 residues. Trimming pared 5 bases from V and 1 base from J, leaving 15 bases between. The CDR3 DNA follows: TGTGCCAGCAGCCTACCCCACATTCCTTCTGGAAACACCATATATTTT. Translation gives CASSLPHIPSGNTIYF. Complete variable domain (other parts from reference TRBV7-3 and TRBJ1-3): GAGVSQTPSNKVTEKGKYVELRCDPISGHTALYWYRQSLGQGPEFLIYFQGTGAADDSGLPNDRFFAVRPEGSVSTLKIQRTERGDSAVYLCASSLPHIPSGNTIYFGEGSWLTVV.

This clonotype was found many times. V usage is TRBV7-8 and J usage is TRBJ2-5; D unresolved. Trimming removed 4 bases at V and 3 bases at J, with 15 bases between. The CDR3 is 15 amino acids. The germline gives CDR1 SGHVS, CDR2 FQNEAQ. The CDR3: CASSSRRVAEETQYF. The CDR3 DNA follows: TGTGCCAGCAGCTCCCGCCGGGTTGCGGAAGAGACCCAGTACTTC.